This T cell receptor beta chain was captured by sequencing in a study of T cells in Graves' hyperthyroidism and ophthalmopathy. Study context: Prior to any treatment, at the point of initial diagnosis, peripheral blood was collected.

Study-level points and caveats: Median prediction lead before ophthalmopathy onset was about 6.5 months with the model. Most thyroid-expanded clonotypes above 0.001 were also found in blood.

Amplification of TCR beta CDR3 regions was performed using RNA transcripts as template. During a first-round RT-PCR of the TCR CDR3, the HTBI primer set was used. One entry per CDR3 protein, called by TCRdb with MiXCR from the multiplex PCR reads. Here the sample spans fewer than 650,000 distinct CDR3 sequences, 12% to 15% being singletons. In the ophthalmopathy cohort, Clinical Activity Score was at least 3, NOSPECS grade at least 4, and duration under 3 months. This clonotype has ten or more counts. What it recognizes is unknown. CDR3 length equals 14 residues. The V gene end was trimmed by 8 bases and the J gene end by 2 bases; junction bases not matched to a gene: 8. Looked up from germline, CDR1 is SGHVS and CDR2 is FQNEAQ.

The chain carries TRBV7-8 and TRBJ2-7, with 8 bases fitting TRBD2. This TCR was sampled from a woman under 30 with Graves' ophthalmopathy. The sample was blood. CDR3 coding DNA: TGTGCCAGCTCCGCCGGGGGGGGCGCCTACGAGCAGTACTTC. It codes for CASSAGGGAYEQYF.